The clone carrying this T cell receptor (beta chain) has ten or more counts. What it binds is not known. The sample is drawn from a study of T-cell reconstitution after alpha-beta-depleted transplantation in children. Study-wide results and limits: Several hundred expanded graft clones reportedly gave rise to the alpha-beta T cells present about two months after transplant. Surviving recipient T cells and thymic progenitors accounted for the high day-60 TCRbeta diversity observed in some patients.

Unique molecular identifiers tagged the TCRbeta library. TCRdb ran MiXCR on the PCR reads and lists one entry per CDR3 protein. The data show about 98,000 distinct CDR3 sequences, about 8% seen once. This CDR3 is built from 13 residues. Per the germline V gene, CDR1 is SEHNR and CDR2 is FQNEAQ (reference sequence). V was clipped by 5 bases and J by 2 bases, with 10 bases between them. This clonotype was sampled from a boy aged 2-15 years with acute lymphoblastic leukemia, due to receive a stem cell transplant. This specimen was PBMCs, taken before TCRalphabeta/CD19-depleted stem cell transplant. V gene TRBV7-9 combines with J gene TRBJ2-7, with a tentative D call TRBD2 (6 bases). CDR3 in DNA: TGTGCCAGCAGCCCGGGGGTTACCTACGAGCAGTACTTC. This translates into CASSPGVTYEQYF.